Below are 8 T cell receptor beta chains sequenced from a single sample in a study of cytotoxic CD8 clonotypes in ibrutinib-treated CLL. Sequencing was performed with immunoSEQ multiplex PCR; in TCRdb, only in-frame clones are kept and a portion is missing. The table has about 28,000 clones, roughly 57% seen once. The sample consisted of PBMCs, taken before ibrutinib treatment. The receptors stem from a human donor with chronic lymphocytic leukemia.

The chain combines TRBV7-6 with TRBJ2-7, with D perhaps TRBD1 (6 bases). This CDR3 is built from 15 residues. Trimming shortened V by 1 base and J by 3 bases, and 13 bases separated the two germline ends. CDR1 is SGHVS and CDR2 is FNYEAQ in the germline V gene. The CDR3 sequence is CASSLVGDRSYEQYF. In nucleotides, the CDR3 is TGTGCCAGCAGCTTAGTCGGTGACAGGAGCTACGAGCAGTACTTC.

The V and J genes are TRBV2 and TRBJ2-5; 9 bases agree with TRBD2. The CDR3 length is 15 residues. With 3 bases clipped from V and 5 bases from J, the junction kept 7 bases outside the gene matches. In germline, CDR1 is SNHLY, CDR2 FYNNEI. The DNA of the CDR3 is TGTGCCAGCAGTGAGAGGCGGGGGGGCATGGAGACCCAGTACTTC. It encodes CASSERRGGMETQYF.

The chain couples TRBV28 to TRBJ1-1; 9 nucleotides align to TRBD1. The CDR3 totals 16 residues. Germline loops: CDR1 MDHEN, CDR2 SYDVKM. J lost 2 bases, V lost 6 bases, and 10 bases had no gene match. The CDR3 bases are TGTGCCAGCAGCCTACTTAGACAGGGGGGAAACACTGAAGCTTTCTTT. Translation: CASSLLRQGGNTEAFF.

In this sample, this clone turned up once. The CDR3 DNA sequence: TGTGCCAGCAGCTTACTAGCGGGTGCTACCGGGGAGCTGTTTTTT. This gives the protein CASSLLAGATGELFF. V is TRBV7-9 and J is TRBJ2-2, with TRBD2 matching over 8 bases. CDR3 length: 15 amino acids. Germline V CDR1 and CDR2: SEHNR, FQNEAQ (reference sequence). The J segment lost 5 bases and the V segment lost 2 bases, leaving 4 bases of the junction unmatched.

The rearrangement uses TRBV9 and TRBJ2-1; 10 bases are shared with TRBD2. CDR3 length: 16 amino acids. V shed 2 bases, J shed 0 bases, and the junction held 2 bases outside the gene matches. CDR1 and CDR2 from the germline V gene are SGDLS and YYNGEE. CDR3 DNA: TGTGCCAGCAGCGTGAGCGGGAGGGTCTCCTACAATGAGCAGTTCTTC. Its translation is CASSVSGRVSYNEQFF.

Comments on this clone: Other DNA sequences in this specimen translate into the identical CDR3. V usage is TRBV6-1 and J usage is TRBJ1-1; 7 bases are a match to TRBD1. Germline assignment: CDR1 MNHNS and CDR2 SASEGT. The V and J ends lost 3 bases and 3 bases, in that order; junction bases with no gene match: 7. This CDR3 spans 15 amino acids. In nucleotides, the CDR3 is TGTGCCAGCAGTGAGCGGGACAGACGAGACACTGAAGCTTTCTTT. Amino acids: CASSERDRRDTEAFF.

The chain has TRBV19 and TRBJ1-1; D is unclear. The CDR3 totals 12 residues. Germline CDR1 is LNHDA and CDR2 is SQIVND (reference sequence). V was clipped by 6 bases and J by 0 bases, with 5 bases between them. The DNA of the CDR3 is TGTGCCAGTAGCTGGATGAACACTGAAGCTTTCTTT. Translated: CASSWMNTEAFF.

This chain's CDR3 is CASTLTGNTGELFF. The CDR3, as DNA: TGTGCCAGCACCTTGACAGGGAACACCGGGGAGCTGTTTTTT. The rearrangement joins TRBV6-1 to TRBJ2-2; possibly TRBD1 for D (6 bases). The V gene's germline CDR1 is MNHNS and CDR2 SASEGT. This CDR3 contains 14 residues. V shed 7 bases and J shed 1 base, with 10 bases lying between them.